This T cell receptor (beta chain) was sequenced during a study of preoperative IRX-2 immunotherapy in early breast cancer. The data were produced by immunoSEQ multiplex PCR, yet TCRdb's version contains in-frame clones alone and is incomplete. The data show around 62,000 clones, approximately 94% seen once. This CDR3 has 16 residues. The V segment lost 0 bases and the J segment 7 bases; nucleotides outside the gene matches: 7. CDR1 LGHNA and CDR2 YSLEER come from the germline V gene. Treatment given: preoperative locoregional IRX-2 cytokine immunotherapy. Preoperative locoregional IRX-2 cytokine immunotherapy was tested in the phase Ib source study.

The receptor's source is a human donor with breast cancer. The sample here was taken from a patient treated with IRX-2 immunotherapy. This chain links TRBV4-3 with TRBJ1-2; 11 bases are a match to TRBD1. The CDR3 reads CASSQDRTGGIGGYTF. CDR3 DNA: TGCGCCAGCAGCCAAGATCGGACAGGGGGCATCGGTGGCTACACCTTC.